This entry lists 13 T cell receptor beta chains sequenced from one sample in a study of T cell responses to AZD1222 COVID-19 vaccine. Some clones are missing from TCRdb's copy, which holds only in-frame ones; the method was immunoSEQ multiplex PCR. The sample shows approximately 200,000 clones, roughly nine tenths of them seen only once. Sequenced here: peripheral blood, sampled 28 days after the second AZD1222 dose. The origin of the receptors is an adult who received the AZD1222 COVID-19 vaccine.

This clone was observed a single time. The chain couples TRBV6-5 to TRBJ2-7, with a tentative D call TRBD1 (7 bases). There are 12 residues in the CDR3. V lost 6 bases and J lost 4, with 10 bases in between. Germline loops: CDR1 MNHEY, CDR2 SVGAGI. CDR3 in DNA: TGTGCCAGCAGCAGGGGGAGGTACGAGCAGTACTTC. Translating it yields CASSRGRYEQYF.

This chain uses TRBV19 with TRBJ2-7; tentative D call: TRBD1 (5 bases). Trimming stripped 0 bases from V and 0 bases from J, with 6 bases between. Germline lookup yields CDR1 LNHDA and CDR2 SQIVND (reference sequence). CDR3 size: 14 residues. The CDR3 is CASSIDRVSYEQYF. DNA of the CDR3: TGTGCCAGTAGTATAGACAGGGTCTCCTACGAGCAGTACTTC.

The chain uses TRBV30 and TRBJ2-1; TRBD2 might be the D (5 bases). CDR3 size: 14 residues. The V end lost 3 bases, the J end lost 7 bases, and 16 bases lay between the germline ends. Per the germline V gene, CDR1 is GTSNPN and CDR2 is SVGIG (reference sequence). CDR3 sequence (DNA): TGTGCCTGGAGGGGAGCCACGAGGAGGAATGAGCAGTTCTTC. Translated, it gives CAWRGATRRNEQFF.

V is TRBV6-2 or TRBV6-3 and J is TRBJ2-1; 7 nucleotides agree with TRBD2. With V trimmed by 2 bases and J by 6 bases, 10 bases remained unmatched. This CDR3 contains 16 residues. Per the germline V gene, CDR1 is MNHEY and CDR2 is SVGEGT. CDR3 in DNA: TGTGCCAGCAGTTACCGTCCGGGAGGCGTTGGCAATGAGCAGTTCTTC. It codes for CASSYRPGGVGNEQFF.

CDR3 loop: CASSFRGQPQHF. The DNA for the CDR3 is TGTGCCAGCAGTTTCAGGGGACAGCCCCAGCATTTT. The chain recombines TRBV6-5 with TRBJ1-5; tentatively, D is TRBD1 (6 bases). The V end lost 4 bases, the J end lost 7 bases, and 8 bases lay between the germline ends. This CDR3 is built from 12 residues. CDR1 is MNHEY and CDR2 is SVGAGI in the germline V gene.

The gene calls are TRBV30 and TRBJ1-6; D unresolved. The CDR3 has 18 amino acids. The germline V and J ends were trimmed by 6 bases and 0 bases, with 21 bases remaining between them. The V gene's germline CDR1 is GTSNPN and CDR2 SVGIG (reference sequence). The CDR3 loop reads CACTPGFGPSSYNSPLHF. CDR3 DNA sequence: TGTGCCTGCACGCCAGGATTCGGACCTAGCTCCTATAATTCACCCCTCCACTTT.

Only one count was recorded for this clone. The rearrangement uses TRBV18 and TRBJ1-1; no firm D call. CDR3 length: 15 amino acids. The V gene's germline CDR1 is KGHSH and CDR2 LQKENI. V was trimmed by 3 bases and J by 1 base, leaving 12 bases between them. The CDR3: CASSPLRAGNTEAFF. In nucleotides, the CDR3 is TGTGCCAGCTCACCGCTTCGGGCGGGGAACACTGAAGCTTTCTTT.

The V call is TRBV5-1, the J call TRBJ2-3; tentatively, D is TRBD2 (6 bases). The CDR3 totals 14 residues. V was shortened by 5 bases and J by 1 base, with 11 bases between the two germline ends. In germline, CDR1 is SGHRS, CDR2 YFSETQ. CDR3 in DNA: TGCGCCAGCAGGGTGACGGGGGGCACAGATACGCAGTATTTT. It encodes CASRVTGGTDTQYF.

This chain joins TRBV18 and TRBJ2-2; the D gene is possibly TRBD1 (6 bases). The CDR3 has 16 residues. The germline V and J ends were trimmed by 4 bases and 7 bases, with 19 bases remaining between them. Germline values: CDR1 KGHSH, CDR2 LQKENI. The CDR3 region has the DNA TGTGCCAGCTCACTCGGAAAAGGCCAGGGGAGCGGGGAGCTGTTTTTT. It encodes CASSLGKGQGSGELFF.

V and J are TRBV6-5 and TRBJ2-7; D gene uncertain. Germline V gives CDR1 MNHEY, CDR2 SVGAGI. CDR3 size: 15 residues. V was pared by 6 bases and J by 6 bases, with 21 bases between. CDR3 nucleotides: TGTGCCAGCAGGGACCTGACGGCTACCTACGGCGAGCAGTACTTC. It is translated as CASRDLTATYGEQYF.

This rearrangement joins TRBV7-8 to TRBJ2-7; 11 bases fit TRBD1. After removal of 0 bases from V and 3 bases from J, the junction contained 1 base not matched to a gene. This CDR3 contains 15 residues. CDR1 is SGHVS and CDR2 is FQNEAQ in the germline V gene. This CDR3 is CASSLAGTGGYEQYF. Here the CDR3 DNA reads TGTGCCAGCAGCTTAGCAGGGACAGGGGGCTACGAGCAGTACTTC. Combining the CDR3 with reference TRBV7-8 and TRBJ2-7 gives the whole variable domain GAGVSQSPRYKVAKRGQDVALRCDPISGHVSLFWYQQALGQGPEFLTYFQNEAQLDKSGLPSDRFFAERPEGSVSTLKIQRTQQEDSAVYLCASSLAGTGGYEQYFGPGTRLTVT.

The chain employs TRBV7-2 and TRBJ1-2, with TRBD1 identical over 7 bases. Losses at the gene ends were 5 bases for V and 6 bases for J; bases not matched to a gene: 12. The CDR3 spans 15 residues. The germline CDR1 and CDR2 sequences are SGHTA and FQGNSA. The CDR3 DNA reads TGTGCCAGCAGCGGAAGACAGGGCTTTATTCATGGCTACACCTTC. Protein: CASSGRQGFIHGYTF.

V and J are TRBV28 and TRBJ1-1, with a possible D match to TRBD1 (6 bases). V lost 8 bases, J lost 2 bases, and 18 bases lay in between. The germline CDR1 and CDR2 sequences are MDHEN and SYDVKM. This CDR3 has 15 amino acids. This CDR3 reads CASSISGALNTEAFF. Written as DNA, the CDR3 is TGTGCCAGCTCTATCTCGGGGGCGCTCAACACTGAAGCTTTCTTT.